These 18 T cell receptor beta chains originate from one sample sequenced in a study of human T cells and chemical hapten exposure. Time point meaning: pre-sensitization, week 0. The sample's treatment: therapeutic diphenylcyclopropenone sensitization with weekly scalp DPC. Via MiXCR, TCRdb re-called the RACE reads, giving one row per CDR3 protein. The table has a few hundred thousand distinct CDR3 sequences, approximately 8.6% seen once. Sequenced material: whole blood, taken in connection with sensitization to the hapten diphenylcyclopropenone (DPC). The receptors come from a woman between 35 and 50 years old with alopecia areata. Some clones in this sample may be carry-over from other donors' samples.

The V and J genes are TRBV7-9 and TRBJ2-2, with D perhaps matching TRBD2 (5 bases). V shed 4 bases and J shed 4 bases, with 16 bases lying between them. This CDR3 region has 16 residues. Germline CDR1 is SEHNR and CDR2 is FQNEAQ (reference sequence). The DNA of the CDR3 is TGTGCCAGCAGCTCCACTAGGGCGATGGGCACCGGGGAGCTGTTTTTT. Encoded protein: CASSSTRAMGTGELFF. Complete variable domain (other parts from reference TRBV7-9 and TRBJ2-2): DTGVSQNPRHKITKRGQNVTFRCDPISEHNRLYWYRQTLGQGPEFLTYFQNEAQLEKSRLLSDRFSAERPKGSFSTLEIQRTEQGDSAMYLCASSSTRAMGTGELFFGEGSRLTVL.

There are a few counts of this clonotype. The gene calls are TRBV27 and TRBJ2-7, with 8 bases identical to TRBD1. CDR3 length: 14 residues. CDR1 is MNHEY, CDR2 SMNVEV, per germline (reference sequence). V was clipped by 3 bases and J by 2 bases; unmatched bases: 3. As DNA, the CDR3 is TGTGCCAGCAGTTTCGCAGGGGGCACCTACGAGCAGTACTTC. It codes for CASSFAGGTYEQYF.

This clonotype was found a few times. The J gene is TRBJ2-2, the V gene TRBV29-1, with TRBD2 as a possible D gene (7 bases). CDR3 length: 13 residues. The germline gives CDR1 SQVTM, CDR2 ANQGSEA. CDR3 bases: TGCGCGGGGGACACATGGGACACCGGGGAGCTGTTTTTT. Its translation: CAGDTWDTGELFF.

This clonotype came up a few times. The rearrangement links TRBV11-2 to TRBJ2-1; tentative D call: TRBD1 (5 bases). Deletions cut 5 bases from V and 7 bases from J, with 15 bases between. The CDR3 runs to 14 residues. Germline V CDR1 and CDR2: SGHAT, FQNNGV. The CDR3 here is CASSPRSTGNEQFF. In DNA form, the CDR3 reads TGTGCCAGCAGCCCCCGGTCCACAGGAAATGAGCAGTTCTTC.

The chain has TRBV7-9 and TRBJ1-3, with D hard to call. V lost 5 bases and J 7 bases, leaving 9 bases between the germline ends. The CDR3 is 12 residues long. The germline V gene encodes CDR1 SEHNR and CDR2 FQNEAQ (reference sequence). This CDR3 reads CASSTADNTIYF. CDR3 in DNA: TGTGCCAGCAGCACGGCGGATAACACCATATATTTT.

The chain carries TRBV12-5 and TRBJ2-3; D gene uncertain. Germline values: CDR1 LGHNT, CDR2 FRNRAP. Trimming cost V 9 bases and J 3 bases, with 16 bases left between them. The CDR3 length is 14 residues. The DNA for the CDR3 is TGTGCTAGCACAAAGCAAGGCCCAACAGATACGCAGTATTTT. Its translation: CASTKQGPTDTQYF.

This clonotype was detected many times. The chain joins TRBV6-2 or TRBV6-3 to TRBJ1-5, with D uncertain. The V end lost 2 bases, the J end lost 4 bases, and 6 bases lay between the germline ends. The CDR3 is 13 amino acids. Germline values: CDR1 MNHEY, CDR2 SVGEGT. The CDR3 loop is CASSYGQNQPQHF. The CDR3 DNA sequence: TGTGCCAGCAGTTACGGCCAAAATCAGCCCCAGCATTTT.

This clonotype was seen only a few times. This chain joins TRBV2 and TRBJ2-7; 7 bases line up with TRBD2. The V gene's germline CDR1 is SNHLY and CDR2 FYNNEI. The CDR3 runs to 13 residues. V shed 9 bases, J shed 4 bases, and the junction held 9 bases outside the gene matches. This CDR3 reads CASVSGGKYEQYF. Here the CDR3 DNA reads TGTGCCAGTGTCTCCGGGGGGAAGTACGAGCAGTACTTC.

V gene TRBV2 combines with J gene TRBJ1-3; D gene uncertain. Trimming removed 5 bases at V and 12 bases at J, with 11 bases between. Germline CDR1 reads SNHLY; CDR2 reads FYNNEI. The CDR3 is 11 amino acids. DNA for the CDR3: TGTGCCAGCAGTTTGGGGTACAGCATATATTTT. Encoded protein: CASSLGYSIYF.

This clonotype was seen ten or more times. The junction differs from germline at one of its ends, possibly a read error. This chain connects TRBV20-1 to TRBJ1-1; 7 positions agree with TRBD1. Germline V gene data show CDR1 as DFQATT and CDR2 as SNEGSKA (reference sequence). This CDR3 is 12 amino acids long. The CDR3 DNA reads TGCAGTGCTGGAGACAGGGAGACTGAAGCTTTCTTT. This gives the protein CSAGDRETEAFF.

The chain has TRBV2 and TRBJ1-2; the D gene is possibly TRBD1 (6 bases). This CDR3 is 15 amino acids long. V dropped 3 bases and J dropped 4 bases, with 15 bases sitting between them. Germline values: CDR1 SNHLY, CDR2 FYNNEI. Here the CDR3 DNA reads TGTGCCAGCAGTGACGGGAGAGGGGGTAGCTATGGCTACACCTTC. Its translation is CASSDGRGGSYGYTF.

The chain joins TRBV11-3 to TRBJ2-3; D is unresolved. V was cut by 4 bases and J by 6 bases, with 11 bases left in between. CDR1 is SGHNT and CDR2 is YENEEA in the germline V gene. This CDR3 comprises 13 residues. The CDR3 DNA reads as TGTGCCAGCAGCTCCAGAGCTCGGGATACGCAGTATTTT. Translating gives CASSSRARDTQYF.

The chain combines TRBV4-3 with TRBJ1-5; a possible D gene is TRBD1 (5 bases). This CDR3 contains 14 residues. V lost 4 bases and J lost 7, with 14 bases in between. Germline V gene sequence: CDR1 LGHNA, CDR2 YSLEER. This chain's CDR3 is CASSLQNGGQPQHF. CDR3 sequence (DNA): TGCGCCAGCAGCCTCCAAAACGGGGGACAGCCCCAGCATTTT.

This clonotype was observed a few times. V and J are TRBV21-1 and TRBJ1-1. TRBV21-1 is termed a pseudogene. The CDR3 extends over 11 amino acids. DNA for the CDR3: TGTGCCAGCAGCAAAGTCCCTGAAGCTTTCTTT. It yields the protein CASSKVPEAFF.

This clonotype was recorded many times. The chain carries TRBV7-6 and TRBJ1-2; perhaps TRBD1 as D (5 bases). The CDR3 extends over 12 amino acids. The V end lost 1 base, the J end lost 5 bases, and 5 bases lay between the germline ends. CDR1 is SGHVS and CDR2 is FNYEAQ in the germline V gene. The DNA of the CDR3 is TGTGCCAGCAGCTTAGGGGGGTATGGCTACACCTTC. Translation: CASSLGGYGYTF.

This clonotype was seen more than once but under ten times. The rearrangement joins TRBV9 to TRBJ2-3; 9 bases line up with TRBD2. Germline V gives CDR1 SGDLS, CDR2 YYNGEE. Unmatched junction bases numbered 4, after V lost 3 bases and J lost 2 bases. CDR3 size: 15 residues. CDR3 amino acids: CASSATSGLTDTQYF. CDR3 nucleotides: TGTGCCAGCAGCGCGACTAGCGGTCTCACAGATACGCAGTATTTT.

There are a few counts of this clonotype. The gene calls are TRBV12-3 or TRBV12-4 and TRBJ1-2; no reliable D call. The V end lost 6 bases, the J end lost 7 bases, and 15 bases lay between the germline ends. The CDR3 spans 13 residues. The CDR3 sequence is CASSYTEFVGYTF. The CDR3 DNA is TGTGCCAGCAGCTACACAGAGTTCGTTGGCTACACCTTC.

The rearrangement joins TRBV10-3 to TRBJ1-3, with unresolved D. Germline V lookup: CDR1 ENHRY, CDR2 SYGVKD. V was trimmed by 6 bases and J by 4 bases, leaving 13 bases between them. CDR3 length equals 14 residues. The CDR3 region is CAISDILSGNTIYF. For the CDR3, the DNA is TGTGCCATCAGCGACATCCTTTCGGGAAACACCATATATTTT.